This TCR beta chain was retrieved from a study of blood T cells in healthy people across ages. Study-level findings and limits: Whereas aged donors had fewer naive CD4+ cells, long-lived donors had more of them and higher diversity.

Per sample, extraction of total RNA gave at least 5 micrograms in every case. Then a second PCR, running roughly 7 to 11 cycles, was carried out with a sample-barcoded 5' primer and a J-beta primer mix. TCRdb recomputed calls from the 5' RACE reads with MiXCR, one row per CDR3 protein. The data contain more than 1 million distinct CDR3 sequences, more than 35% of them singletons. With respect to this clonotype: Its antigen is as yet unknown.

This CDR3 has 15 residues. With 6 bases removed from V and 0 bases from J, the gap between germline ends came to 12 bases. Germline lookup yields CDR1 SGHVS and CDR2 FQNEAQ. The chain is built from TRBV7-8 and TRBJ2-1; D is unclear. The sample comprised blood. This receptor was identified in a woman aged 55-70 years in good health. The CDR3 spells CASRRRPGSYNEQFF. CDR3 DNA sequence: TGTGCCAGCAGACGACGGCCGGGCTCCTACAATGAGCAGTTCTTC. Full variable domain (remainder filled in from reference TRBV7-8 and TRBJ2-1): GAGVSQSPRYKVAKRGQDVALRCDPISGHVSLFWYQQALGQGPEFLTYFQNEAQLDKSGLPSDRFFAERPEGSVSTLKIQRTQQEDSAVYLCASRRRPGSYNEQFFGPGTRLTVL.